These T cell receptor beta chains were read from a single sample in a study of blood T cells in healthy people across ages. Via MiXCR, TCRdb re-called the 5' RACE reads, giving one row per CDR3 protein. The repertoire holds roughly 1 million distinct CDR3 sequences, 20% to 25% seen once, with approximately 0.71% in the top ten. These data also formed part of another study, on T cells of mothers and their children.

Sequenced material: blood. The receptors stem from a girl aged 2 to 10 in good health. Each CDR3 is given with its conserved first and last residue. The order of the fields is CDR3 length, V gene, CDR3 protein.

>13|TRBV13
CASSLGRSYEQYF
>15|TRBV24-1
CATSDLREGGETRYF
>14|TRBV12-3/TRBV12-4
CASSRQGDGGTQYF
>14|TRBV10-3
CAIRPLGQFYGYTF
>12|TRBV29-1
CSVEGLSSGYTF
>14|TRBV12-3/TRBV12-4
CASSLWQGDQPQHF
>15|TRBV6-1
CASNGGSTCTDTQYF
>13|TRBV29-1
CSGTSGILDTQYF
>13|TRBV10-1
CASSGTRQALQFF
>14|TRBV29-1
CSVGTLFRPEKLFF
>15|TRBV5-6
CASSRSGETMNEQYF
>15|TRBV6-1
CASSEGSRIGSLISF
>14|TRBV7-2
CASSSWSGQETQYF
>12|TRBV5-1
CASRARYSPLHF
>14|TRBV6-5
CASSLVALGNIQYF
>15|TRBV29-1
CSVVGVTIFSYEQYF
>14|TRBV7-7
CASSPVSAGEKLFF
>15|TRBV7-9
CASSLLASGPDTQYF
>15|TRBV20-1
CSALGQGWYQETQYF
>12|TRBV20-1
CSAPLLGNEQFF
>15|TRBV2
CASSEFGAGGETQYF
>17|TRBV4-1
CASSQGKGQGDTGELFF
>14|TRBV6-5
CASSYGSLNTEAFF
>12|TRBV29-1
CSVEHRVVGYTF
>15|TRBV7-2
CASSLAIGDKREAFF
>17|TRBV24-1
CATSDLGKGTGVHEQFF
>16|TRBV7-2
CASSSPRTSGGETQYF
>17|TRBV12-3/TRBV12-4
CASSGLAGDPKKLFQYF
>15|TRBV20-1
CSARDWDRESYEQYF
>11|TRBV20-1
CSARTGYEQYF
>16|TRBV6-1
CASSEGISGGTDTQYF
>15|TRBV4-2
CASSQEYADWETQYF
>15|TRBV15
CATSRRLAGVETQYF
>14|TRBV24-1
CATSDWGQGDTQYF
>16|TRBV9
CASSVATSGGAGEQFF
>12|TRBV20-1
CSAPTGGREQYF